This is a list of T cell receptor beta chains from one sample in a study of blood T cell repertoires in COVID-19. The assay was immunoSEQ multiplex PCR, and TCRdb's table has in-frame clones only and misses some. The table lists almost 400,000 clones, approximately 87% of them singletons. The sequencing input was PBMCs or T cells enriched from blood (not recorded which). The receptors here all came from a woman aged 30 to 39 with acute COVID-19. Both conserved end residues are part of each CDR3. The order of the fields is V gene, J gene, D gene, clone size, CDR3 DNA, CDR3 protein. The D gene is left open where the match is weak. Size tells how often a clone was seen (once, few, many) or the class of an expanded clone, and some rows leave it out.

>TRBV4-1|TRBJ2-2|TRBD2|-
TGCGCCAGCAGCCGAAGAGAGACTAGCGGGGGCCTGAACACCGGGGAGCTGTTTTTT
CASSRRETSGGLNTGELFF
>TRBV10-3|TRBJ1-6|-|-
TGTGCCATCAGCCAGACAGCTGGGAATAATTCACCCCTCCACTTT
CAISQTAGNNSPLHF
>TRBV10-3|TRBJ2-2|TRBD1|-
TGTGCCATCAGTGGTTTCTCGCAGGGGGCCGACGGGGAGCTGTTTTTT
CAISGFSQGADGELFF
>TRBV12-5|TRBJ2-1|TRBD2|once
TGTGCTAGTGGTTTGACGGGGACTAGCGGGGCCAATGAGCAGTTCTTC
CASGLTGTSGANEQFF
>TRBV3-1/TRBV3-2|TRBJ2-7|TRBD2|few
TGTGCCAGCAGCCAAGACGGGACTAGCTACGGCGAGCAGTACTTC
CASSQDGTSYGEQYF
>TRBV7-2|TRBJ2-2|TRBD1|-
TGTGCCAGCAGGAACCGGGACAGGGGGAAAACCGGGGAGCTGTTTTTT
CASRNRDRGKTGELFF
>TRBV19|TRBJ1-6|TRBD1|-
TGTGCCAGTAGTGCAACCACAGGGGGCGGAACACCCCTCCACTTT
CASSATTGGGTPLHF
>TRBV2|TRBJ1-1|TRBD1|-
TGTGCCAGCAGTGAGAGGGGGCCTGGGGCTTTCTTT
CASSERGPGAFF
>TRBV7-2|TRBJ1-3|-|-
TGTGCCAGCAGCTCAAGCCTTGTGGTCGCTGGAAACACCATATATTTT
CASSSSLVVAGNTIYF
>TRBV6-1|TRBJ1-2|TRBD1|-
TGTGCCAGCAGTGAAAGGGGGGCAGGGGGCAACTATGGCTACACCTTC
CASSERGAGGNYGYTF
>TRBV5-8|TRBJ2-7|TRBD1|-
TGTGCCAGCAGCAGAAATCGGGACAGGGGCGGTGAGCAGTACTTC
CASSRNRDRGGEQYF
>TRBV5-6|TRBJ1-5|TRBD1|-
TGTGCCAGCAGCTTGTTGGGGACAGGGCCATATAGCAATCAGCCCCAGCATTTT
CASSLLGTGPYSNQPQHF
>TRBV19|TRBJ1-5|-|-
TGTGCCAGTCGAGACAGGTACAATCAGCCCCAGCATTTT
CASRDRYNQPQHF
>TRBV10-2|TRBJ2-1|-|-
TGCGCCAGCGGACCGCGGAGGGACCCGTACAATGAGCAGTTCTTC
CASGPRRDPYNEQFF
>TRBV18|TRBJ2-1|-|-
TGTGCCAGCTCCTCGGGGGGCGCTTTCAATGAGCAGTTCTTC
CASSSGGAFNEQFF
>TRBV12-3/TRBV12-4|TRBJ2-3|TRBD1|-
TGTGCCAGCAGTCGGACAGGGTCCCTTTGTTTT
CASSRTGSLCF
>TRBV15|TRBJ1-4|TRBD1|-
TGTGCCACCAGCAGAGTGTTGTCAGGGGGCGGCGAAAAACTGTTTTTT
CATSRVLSGGGEKLFF
>TRBV7-2|TRBJ2-3|TRBD2|-
TGTGCCAGCAACAAGCTAGCGGGGGGGGATACGCAGTATTTT
CASNKLAGGDTQYF
>TRBV9|TRBJ2-3|TRBD1|-
TGTGCCAGCAGCTTCTCCCCGGGACACAGGGGGCCAGATACGCAGTATTTT
CASSFSPGHRGPDTQYF
>TRBV6-1|TRBJ1-2|TRBD1|-
TGTGCCAGCAGTGAAGCCGGGGACAGCTATGGCTACACCTTC
CASSEAGDSYGYTF
>TRBV6-2/TRBV6-3|TRBJ2-7|-|-
TGTGCCAGCAGTCCCCATATGACTAGAAGAGTGTACGAGCAGTACTTC
CASSPHMTRRVYEQYF
>TRBV5-1|TRBJ1-2|-|-
TGCGCCAGCCAGGCACCTATCTACACCTTC
CASQAPIYTF
>TRBV9|TRBJ1-2|-|-
TGTGCCAGCAGCGTAGGTTTGGCGGAAAACTATGGCTACACCTTC
CASSVGLAENYGYTF
>TRBV5-1|TRBJ2-1|-|-
TGCGCCAGCACCGCAGGGCTCTACAATGAGCAGTTCTTC
CASTAGLYNEQFF
>TRBV27|TRBJ2-7|-|-
TGTGCCAGCGGTCCCCAGGGGTACGAGCAGTACTTC
CASGPQGYEQYF
>TRBV15|TRBJ1-4|-|-
TGTGCCACCACGGACAGTCATAATGAAAAACTGTTTTTT
CATTDSHNEKLFF
>TRBV2|TRBJ2-1|TRBD2|-
TGTGCCAGCAGCGGGGGGGTAGGGGGCAATGAGCAGTTCTTC
CASSGGVGGNEQFF
>TRBV4-3|TRBJ2-3|-|-
TGCGCCAGCAGCCAAGTAACATCTAGCATCACAGATACGCAGTATTTT
CASSQVTSSITDTQYF
>TRBV12-3/TRBV12-4|TRBJ2-3|-|-
TGTGCCAGCAGCCGAAGAGAGGATACGCAGTATTTT
CASSRREDTQYF
>TRBV4-3|TRBJ1-4|-|-
TGCGCCAGCAGCCAAGATATAGGGGTAGGGGAAAAACTGTTTTTT
CASSQDIGVGEKLFF
>TRBV9|TRBJ2-1|TRBD1|once
TGTGCCAGCAGCGTAACTCCAGCCCAGGGGGCCTACAATGAGCAGTTCTTC
CASSVTPAQGAYNEQFF
>TRBV29-1|TRBJ2-7|TRBD1|-
TGCAGCGTGGGGACGGGACAGGGGCGCGAGCAGTACTTC
CSVGTGQGREQYF
>TRBV11-3|TRBJ1-1|-|-
TGTGCCAGCGCAGGCAGGAACACTGAAGCTTTCTTT
CASAGRNTEAFF
>TRBV29-1|TRBJ1-2|TRBD1|-
TGCAGCGCACTTGACAGGGGAGGTAACTATGGCTACACCTTC
CSALDRGGNYGYTF
>TRBV14|TRBJ1-2|TRBD1|-
TGTGCCAGCAGCCAGACCGGGACAGGGTACGGCTACACCTTC
CASSQTGTGYGYTF
>TRBV12-5|TRBJ1-6|-|-
TGTGCTAGTGGTCCTGACAGTCGTAATTCACCCCTCCACTTT
CASGPDSRNSPLHF
>TRBV2|TRBJ1-2|TRBD1|-
TGTGCCAGGAGAGAACAGGGGAGGGATGGCTACACCTTC
CARREQGRDGYTF
>TRBV9|TRBJ1-2|TRBD1|once
TGTGCCAGCAGCTCCAGACAGGGGACGAACTATGGCTACACCTTC
CASSSRQGTNYGYTF
>TRBV24-1|TRBJ2-1|TRBD2|-
TGTGCCACCAGTGGCTCGGCTAGCGGAAACAATGAGCAGTTCTTC
CATSGSASGNNEQFF